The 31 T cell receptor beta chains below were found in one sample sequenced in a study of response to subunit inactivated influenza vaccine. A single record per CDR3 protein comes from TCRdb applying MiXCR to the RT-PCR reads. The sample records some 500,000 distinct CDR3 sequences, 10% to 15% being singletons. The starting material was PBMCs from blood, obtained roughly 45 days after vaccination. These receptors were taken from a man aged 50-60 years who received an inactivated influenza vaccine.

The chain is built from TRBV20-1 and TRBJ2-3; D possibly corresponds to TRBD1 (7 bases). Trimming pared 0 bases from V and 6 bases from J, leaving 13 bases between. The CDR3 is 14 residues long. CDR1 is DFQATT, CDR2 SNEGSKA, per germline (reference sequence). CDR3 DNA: TGCAGTGCTAGAGATCTGTCAGGGGGGGATACGCAGTATTTT. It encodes CSARDLSGGDTQYF.

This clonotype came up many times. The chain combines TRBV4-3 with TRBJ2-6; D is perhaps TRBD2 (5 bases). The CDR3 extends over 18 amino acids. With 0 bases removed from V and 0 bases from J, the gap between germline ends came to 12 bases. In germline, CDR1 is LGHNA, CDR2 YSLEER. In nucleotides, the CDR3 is TGCGCCAGCAGCCAAGAAAGAGAGCGGACCTCTGGGGCCAACGTCCTGACTTTC. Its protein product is CASSQERERTSGANVLTF.

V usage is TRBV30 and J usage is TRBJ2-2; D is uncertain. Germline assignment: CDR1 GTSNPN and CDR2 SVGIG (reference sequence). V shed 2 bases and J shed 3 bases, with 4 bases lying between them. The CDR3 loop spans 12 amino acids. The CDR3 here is CAWSLYTGELFF. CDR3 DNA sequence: TGTGCCTGGAGTTTATACACCGGGGAGCTGTTTTTT.

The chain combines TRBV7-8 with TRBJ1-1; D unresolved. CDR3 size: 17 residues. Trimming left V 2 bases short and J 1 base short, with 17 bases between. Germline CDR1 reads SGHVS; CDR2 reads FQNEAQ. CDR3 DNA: TGTGCCAGCAGCTTAAGTCTTAGCGGTTGGTGGAACACTGAAGCTTTCTTT. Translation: CASSLSLSGWWNTEAFF.

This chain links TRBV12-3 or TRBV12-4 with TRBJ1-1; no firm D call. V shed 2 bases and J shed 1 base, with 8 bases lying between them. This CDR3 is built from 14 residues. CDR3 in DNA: TGTGCCAGCAGTTTATTCCAGGCGAACACTGAAGCTTTCTTT. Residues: CASSLFQANTEAFF.

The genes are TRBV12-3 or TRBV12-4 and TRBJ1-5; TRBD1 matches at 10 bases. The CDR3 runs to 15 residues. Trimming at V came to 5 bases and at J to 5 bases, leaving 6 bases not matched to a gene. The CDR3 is CASSPDRGGDQPQHF. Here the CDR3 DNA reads TGTGCCAGCAGTCCGGACAGGGGGGGGGATCAGCCCCAGCATTTT.

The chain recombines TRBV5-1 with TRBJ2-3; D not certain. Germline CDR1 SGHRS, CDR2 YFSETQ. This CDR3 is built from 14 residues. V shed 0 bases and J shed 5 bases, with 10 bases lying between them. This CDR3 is CASSLAMLGDTQYF. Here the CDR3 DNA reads TGCGCCAGCAGCTTGGCGATGTTAGGAGATACGCAGTATTTT.

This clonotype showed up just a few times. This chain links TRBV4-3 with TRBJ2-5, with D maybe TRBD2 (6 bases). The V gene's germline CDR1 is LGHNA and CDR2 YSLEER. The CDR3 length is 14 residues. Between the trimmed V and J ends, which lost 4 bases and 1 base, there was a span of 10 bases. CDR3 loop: CASSPRGFQETQYF. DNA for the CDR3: TGCGCCAGCAGCCCGCGGGGCTTCCAAGAGACCCAGTACTTC.

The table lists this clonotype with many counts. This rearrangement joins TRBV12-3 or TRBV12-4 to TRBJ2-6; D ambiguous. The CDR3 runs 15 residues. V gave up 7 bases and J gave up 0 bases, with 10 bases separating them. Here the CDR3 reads CASTMSPSGANVLTF. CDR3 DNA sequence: TGTGCCAGCACCATGAGTCCCTCTGGGGCCAACGTCCTGACTTTC.

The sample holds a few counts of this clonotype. The CDR3 region has the DNA TGCGCCAGCAGTCCGGGTGGGGGAGAGACCCAGTACTTC. Translating gives CASSPGGGETQYF. The J gene is TRBJ2-5, the V gene TRBV5-1; either TRBD1 or TRBD2 may supply D (5 bases each). The CDR3 spans 13 residues. Trimming removed 5 bases at V and 4 bases at J, with 12 bases between. CDR1 and CDR2 (germline): SGHRS, YFSETQ.

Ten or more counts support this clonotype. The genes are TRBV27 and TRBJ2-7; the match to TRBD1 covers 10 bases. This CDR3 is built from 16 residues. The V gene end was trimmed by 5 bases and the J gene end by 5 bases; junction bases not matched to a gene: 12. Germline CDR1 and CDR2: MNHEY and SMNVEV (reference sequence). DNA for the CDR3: TGTGCCAGCAGTGGGGTCTCGGGACAGGGGTTCGACGAGCAGTACTTC. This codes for CASSGVSGQGFDEQYF.

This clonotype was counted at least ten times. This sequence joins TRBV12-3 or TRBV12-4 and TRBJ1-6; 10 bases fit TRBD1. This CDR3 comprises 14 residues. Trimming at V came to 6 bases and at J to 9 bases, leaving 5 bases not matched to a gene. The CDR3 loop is CASSNRQGASPLHF. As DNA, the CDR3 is TGTGCCAGCAGCAACAGACAGGGGGCTTCACCCCTCCACTTT.

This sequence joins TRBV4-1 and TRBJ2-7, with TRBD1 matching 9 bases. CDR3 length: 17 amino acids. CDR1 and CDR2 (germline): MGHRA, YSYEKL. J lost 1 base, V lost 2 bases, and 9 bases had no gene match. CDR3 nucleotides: TGCGCCAGCAGCCAAAACCTCGGACAGGGGACGTCCTACGAGCAGTACTTC. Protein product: CASSQNLGQGTSYEQYF.

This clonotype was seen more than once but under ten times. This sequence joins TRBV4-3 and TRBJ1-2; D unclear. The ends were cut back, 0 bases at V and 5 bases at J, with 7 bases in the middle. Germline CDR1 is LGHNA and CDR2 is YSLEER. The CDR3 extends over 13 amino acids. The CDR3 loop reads CASSQDRIYGYTF. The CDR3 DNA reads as TGCGCCAGCAGCCAAGATCGCATTTATGGCTACACCTTC.

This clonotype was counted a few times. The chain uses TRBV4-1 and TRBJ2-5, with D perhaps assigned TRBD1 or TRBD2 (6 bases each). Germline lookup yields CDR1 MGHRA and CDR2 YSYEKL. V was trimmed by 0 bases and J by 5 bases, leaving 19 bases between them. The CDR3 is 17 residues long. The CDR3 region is CASSQEAARGRGETQYF. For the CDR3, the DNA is TGCGCCAGCAGCCAAGAGGCGGCTCGGGGGCGTGGGGAGACCCAGTACTTC.

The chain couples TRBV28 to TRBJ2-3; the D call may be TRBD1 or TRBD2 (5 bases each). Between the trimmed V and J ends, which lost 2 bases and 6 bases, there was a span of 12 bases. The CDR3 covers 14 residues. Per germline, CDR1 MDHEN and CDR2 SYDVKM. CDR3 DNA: TGTGCCAGCAGTTTACTCCGGGGACCCGATACGCAGTATTTT. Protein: CASSLLRGPDTQYF.

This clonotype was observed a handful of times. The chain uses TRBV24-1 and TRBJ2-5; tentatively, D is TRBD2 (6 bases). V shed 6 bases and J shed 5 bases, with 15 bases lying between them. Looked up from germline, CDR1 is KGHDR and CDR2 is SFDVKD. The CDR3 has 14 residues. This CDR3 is CATSHTRGLETQYF. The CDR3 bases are TGTGCCACCAGTCACACGCGGGGACTGGAGACCCAGTACTTC.

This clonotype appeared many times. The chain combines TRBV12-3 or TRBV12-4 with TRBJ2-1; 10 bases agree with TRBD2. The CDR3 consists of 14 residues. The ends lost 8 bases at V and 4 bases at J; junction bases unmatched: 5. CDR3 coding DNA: TGTGCCAGCCGAGCGGGGGGGACATACAATGAGCAGTTCTTC. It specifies CASRAGGTYNEQFF.

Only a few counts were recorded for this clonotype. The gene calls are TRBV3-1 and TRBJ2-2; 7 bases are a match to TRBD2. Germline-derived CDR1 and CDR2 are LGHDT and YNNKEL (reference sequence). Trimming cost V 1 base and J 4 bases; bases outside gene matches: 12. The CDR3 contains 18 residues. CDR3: CASSQGTSASPSTGELFF. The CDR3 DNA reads TGTGCCAGCAGCCAAGGAACTAGCGCCTCACCAAGCACCGGGGAGCTGTTTTTT. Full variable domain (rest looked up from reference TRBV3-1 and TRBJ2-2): DTAVSQTPKYLVTQMGNDKSIKCEQNLGHDTMYWYKQDSKKFLKIMFSYNNKELIINETVPNRFSPKSPDKAHLNLHINSLELGDSAVYFCASSQGTSASPSTGELFFGEGSRLTVL.

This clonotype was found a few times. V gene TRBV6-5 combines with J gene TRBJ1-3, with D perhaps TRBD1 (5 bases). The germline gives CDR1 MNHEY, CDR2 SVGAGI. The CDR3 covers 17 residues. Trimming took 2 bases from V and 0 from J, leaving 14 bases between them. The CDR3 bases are TGTGCCAGCAGTTACGGGTTCGGGGCAGACTCTGGAAACACCATATATTTT. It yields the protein CASSYGFGADSGNTIYF.

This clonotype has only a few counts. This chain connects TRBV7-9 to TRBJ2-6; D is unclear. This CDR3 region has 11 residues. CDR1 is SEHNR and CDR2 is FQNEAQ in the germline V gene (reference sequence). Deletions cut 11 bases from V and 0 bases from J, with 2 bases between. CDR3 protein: CAGSGANVLTF. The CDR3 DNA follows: TGTGCCGGCTCTGGGGCCAACGTCCTGACTTTC.

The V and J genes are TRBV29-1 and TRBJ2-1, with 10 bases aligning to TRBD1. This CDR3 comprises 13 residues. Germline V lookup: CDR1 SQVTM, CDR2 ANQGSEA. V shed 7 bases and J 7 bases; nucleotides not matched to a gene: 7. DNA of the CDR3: TGCAGCGCCAGGGACAGGGGAGAAAATGAGCAGTTCTTC. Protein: CSARDRGENEQFF.

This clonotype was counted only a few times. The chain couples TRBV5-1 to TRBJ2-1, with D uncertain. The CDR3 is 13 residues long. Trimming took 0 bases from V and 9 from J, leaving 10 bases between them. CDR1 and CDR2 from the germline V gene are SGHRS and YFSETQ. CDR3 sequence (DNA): TGCGCCAGCAGCTTGGATTCGGTTAGTGAGCAGTTCTTC. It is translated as CASSLDSVSEQFF.

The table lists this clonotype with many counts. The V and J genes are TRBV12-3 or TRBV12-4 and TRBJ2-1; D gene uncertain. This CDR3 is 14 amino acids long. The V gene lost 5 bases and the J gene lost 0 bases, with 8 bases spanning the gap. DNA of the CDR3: TGTGCCAGCAGTGTCGCGAGCTCCTACAATGAGCAGTTCTTC. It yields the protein CASSVASSYNEQFF.

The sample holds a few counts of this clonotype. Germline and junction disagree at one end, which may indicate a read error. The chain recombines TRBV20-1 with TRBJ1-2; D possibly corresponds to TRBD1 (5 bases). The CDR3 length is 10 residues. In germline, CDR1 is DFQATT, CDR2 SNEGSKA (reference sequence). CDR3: CSATQDVGHF. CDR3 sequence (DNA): TGCAGTGCTACTCAGGACGTTGGACACTTC.

For the CDR3, the DNA is TGTGCCAGCAGCTTAATTGGGTATGAGCAGTTCTTC. Protein sequence: CASSLIGYEQFF. This chain joins TRBV7-9 and TRBJ2-1; D unresolved. V was shortened by 2 bases and J by 8 bases, with 7 bases between the two germline ends. This CDR3 comprises 12 residues. Per the germline V gene, CDR1 is SEHNR and CDR2 is FQNEAQ (reference sequence).

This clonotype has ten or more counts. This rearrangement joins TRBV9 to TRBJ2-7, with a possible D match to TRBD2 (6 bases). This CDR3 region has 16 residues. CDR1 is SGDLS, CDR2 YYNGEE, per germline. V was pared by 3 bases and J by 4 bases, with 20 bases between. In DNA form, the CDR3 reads TGTGCCAGCAGCGCACAACGTGTCGCAGGGAGGTACGAGCAGTACTTC. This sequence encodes CASSAQRVAGRYEQYF.

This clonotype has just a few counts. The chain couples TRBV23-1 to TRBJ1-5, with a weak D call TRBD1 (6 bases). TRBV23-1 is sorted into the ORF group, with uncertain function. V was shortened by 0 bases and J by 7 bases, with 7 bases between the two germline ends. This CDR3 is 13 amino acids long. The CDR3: CASSQSQGQPQHF. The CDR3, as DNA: TGCGCCAGCAGTCAATCCCAGGGGCAGCCCCAGCATTTT.

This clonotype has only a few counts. CDR3 residues: CSTREGVREQFF. CDR3 in DNA: TGCAGCACTCGCGAAGGCGTGCGGGAGCAGTTCTTC. V is TRBV20-1 and J is TRBJ2-1; D is undetermined. CDR1 and CDR2 (germline): DFQATT, SNEGSKA (reference sequence). The CDR3 consists of 12 residues.

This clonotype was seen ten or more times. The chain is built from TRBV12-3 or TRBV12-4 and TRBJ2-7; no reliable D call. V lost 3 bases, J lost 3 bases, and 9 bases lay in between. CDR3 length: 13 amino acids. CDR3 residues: CASSFLTNYEQYF. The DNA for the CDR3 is TGTGCCAGCAGTTTTTTGACAAACTACGAGCAGTACTTC.

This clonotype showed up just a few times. The DNA for the CDR3 is TGTGCCAGCAGTAAGAGGGGAGGGAACCAAGAGACCCAGTACTTC. It encodes CASSKRGGNQETQYF. The chain recombines TRBV6-1 with TRBJ2-5; 7 bases are a match to TRBD2. The CDR3 runs to 15 residues. Germline trimming cut 5 bases from V and 0 bases from J; bases unmatched to any gene: 6. Per germline, CDR1 MNHNS and CDR2 SASEGT.